These 22 T cell receptor beta chains were sequenced from one sample in a study of shared clonotypes between healthy human individuals. The assay was immunoSEQ multiplex PCR, and TCRdb's table has in-frame clones only and misses some. In the table there are roughly 760,000 clones, approximately 79% of which are singletons. The sequenced sample consisted of memory CD4+ T cells sorted from blood. Sample subset: CD45RA-negative fraction. The receptors were gathered from a woman between 25 and 40 years old in good health.

V gene TRBV10-2 combines with J gene TRBJ2-7; 8 positions match TRBD2. Germline V gives CDR1 WSHSY, CDR2 SAAADI. V shed 6 bases and J 5 bases; nucleotides not matched to a gene: 15. The CDR3 is made up of 16 amino acids. The CDR3 loop is CASRGTGTRLFNEQYF. In DNA form, the CDR3 reads TGCGCCAGCAGGGGGACCGGGACTAGACTCTTCAACGAGCAGTACTTC.

This clone was found a few times. The sample has other DNA sequences that encode this CDR3 too. The chain has TRBV5-1 and TRBJ2-1, with 7 bases matching TRBD2. The germline gives CDR1 SGHRS, CDR2 YFSETQ. The CDR3 extends over 15 amino acids. V lost 0 bases, J lost 2 bases, and 2 bases stayed unmatched. The CDR3 loop is CASSLATSAYNEQFF. The CDR3 region has the DNA TGCGCCAGCAGCTTGGCTACTAGCGCCTACAATGAGCAGTTCTTC. Using reference TRBV5-1 and TRBJ2-1 for the parts outside the CDR3, the full variable domain is KAGVTQTPRYLIKTRGQQVTLSCSPISGHRSVSWYQQTPGQGLQFLFEYFSETQRNKGNFPGRFSGRQFSNSRSEMNVSTLELGDSALYLCASSLATSAYNEQFFGPGTRLTVL.

The chain carries TRBV5-1 and TRBJ1-1; the D gene is possibly TRBD1 (6 bases). V dropped 4 bases and J dropped 1 base, with 11 bases sitting between them. The germline V gene has CDR1 SGHRS and CDR2 YFSETQ. The CDR3 covers 14 residues. DNA of the CDR3: TGCGCCAGCAGCGCGCAGGGGACGAACACTGAAGCTTTCTTT. Translation gives CASSAQGTNTEAFF.

The rearrangement joins TRBV2 to TRBJ2-4; maybe TRBD2 (6 bases). Trimming cost V 2 bases and J 8 bases, with 16 bases left between them. CDR1 and CDR2 from the germline V gene are SNHLY and FYNNEI. There are 15 residues in the CDR3. CDR3 coding DNA: TGTGCCAGCAGTGAAAGGGGAGGAGTGATTGACATTCAGTACTTC. This sequence encodes CASSERGGVIDIQYF.

This clone was counted a few times. The rearrangement links TRBV2 to TRBJ2-2, with 8 bases matching TRBD2. V lost 4 bases and J lost 7; bases outside the gene matches: 11. Germline V CDR1 and CDR2: SNHLY, FYNNEI. The CDR3 spans 16 residues. CDR3 loop: CASSARGGELGGELFF. CDR3 coding DNA: TGTGCCAGCAGTGCCCGGGGGGGCGAATTGGGCGGGGAGCTGTTTTTT.

This clone was found a few times. A much larger clone lies one base from this, so it may be a read error. The V and J genes are TRBV2 and TRBJ2-3, with TRBD2 identical over 8 bases. The CDR3 has 12 amino acids. The trim removed 6 bases at V and 4 bases at J, leaving 0 bases unmatched. Germline lookup yields CDR1 SNHLY and CDR2 FYNNEI. For the CDR3, the DNA is TGTGCCAGCAGGACTAGCGCAGATACGCAGTATTTT. It translates to CASRTSADTQYF.

This chain links TRBV30 with TRBJ2-5; no firm D call. CDR3 length: 12 amino acids. Germline CDR1 and CDR2: GTSNPN and SVGIG (reference sequence). V dropped 4 bases and J dropped 3 bases, with 9 bases sitting between them. CDR3 sequence reads: CAWNSWEETQYF. In DNA, the CDR3 is TGTGCCTGGAATTCTTGGGAAGAGACCCAGTACTTC.

This clone occurred many times. This chain uses TRBV5-4 with TRBJ1-1; D is unresolved. V was shortened by 0 bases and J by 5 bases, with 11 bases between the two germline ends. The CDR3 extends over 14 amino acids. Germline V CDR1 and CDR2: SGHNT, YYREEE (reference sequence). The CDR3 region has the DNA TGTGCCAGCAGCTTGGGGACTGAAAGGACTGAAGCTTTCTTT. Its translation: CASSLGTERTEAFF.

Points on this clone: The identical CDR3 is also encoded by other nucleotide sequences in the sample. The gene calls are TRBV18 and TRBJ1-4; 9 bases are a match to TRBD1. With 3 bases clipped from V and 7 bases from J, the junction kept 3 bases outside the gene matches. Germline CDR1 and CDR2: KGHSH and LQKENI. CDR3 size: 14 residues. CDR3 DNA: TGTGCCAGCTCACCGGGACAGGGTACTGAAAAACTGTTTTTT. Protein: CASSPGQGTEKLFF.

The rearrangement uses TRBV7-2 and TRBJ2-3, with TRBD2 identical over 7 bases. CDR1 is SGHTA and CDR2 is FQGNSA in the germline V gene. The CDR3 consists of 13 residues. V lost 5 bases to trimming and J lost 8 bases; unmatched junction nucleotides: 7. The CDR3 DNA follows: TGTGCCAGCAGCAACCAGCGGGATGCTACGCAGTATTTT. Encoded protein: CASSNQRDATQYF.

This clone was counted once. This sequence joins TRBV11-2 and TRBJ1-1; D remains ambiguous. Germline V gene lookup returns CDR1 SGHAT and CDR2 FQNNGV. CDR3 length equals 13 residues. The V end lost 5 bases, the J end lost 11 bases, and 18 bases lay between the germline ends. For the CDR3, the DNA is TGTGCCAGCAGCCTCACGGGGTCCTATCCGGCTTTCTTT. It translates to CASSLTGSYPAFF.

This chain connects TRBV29-1 to TRBJ2-7; tentatively, D is TRBD1 (6 bases). CDR1 SQVTM and CDR2 ANQGSEA come from the germline V gene. The V end lost 4 bases, the J end lost 0 bases, and 10 bases lay between the germline ends. The CDR3 loop spans 13 amino acids. The CDR3 loop is CSVARDNSYEQYF. In DNA form, the CDR3 reads TGCAGCGTTGCACGGGACAACTCCTACGAGCAGTACTTC.

To note about this clone: This could be a read error, since a much larger clone is one nucleotide away. The chain combines TRBV5-6 with TRBJ2-1; 12 positions match TRBD2. V was pared by 4 bases and J by 4 bases, with 3 bases of the junction left unmatched. This CDR3 comprises 15 residues. Germline CDR1 and CDR2: SGHDT and YYEEEE. CDR3 sequence (DNA): TGTGCCAGCAGCACGACTAGCGGGAGTTACAATGAGCAGTTCTTC. Protein: CASSTTSGSYNEQFF.

The chain uses TRBV6-5 and TRBJ2-7; 10 nucleotides agree with TRBD1. Germline V gene sequence: CDR1 MNHEY, CDR2 SVGAGI. This CDR3 has 14 amino acids. The J segment lost 7 bases and the V segment lost 2 bases, leaving 5 bases of the junction unmatched. The CDR3 spells CASSYGDRGREQYF. CDR3 coding DNA: TGTGCCAGCAGTTACGGGGACAGGGGTCGAGAGCAGTACTTC.

This chain uses TRBV27 with TRBJ2-1; D is uncertain. Trimming pared 5 bases from V and 0 bases from J, leaving 14 bases between. This CDR3 comprises 16 residues. CDR1 is MNHEY, CDR2 SMNVEV, per germline (reference sequence). The CDR3 DNA reads TGTGCCAGCAGTCTAGTGGCGGAAAGCTCCTACAATGAGCAGTTCTTC. Amino acid sequence: CASSLVAESSYNEQFF.

This sequence joins TRBV28 and TRBJ1-5; D is possibly TRBD1 (6 bases). Looked up from germline, CDR1 is MDHEN and CDR2 is SYDVKM. The ends were cut back, 5 bases at V and 4 bases at J, with 12 bases in the middle. The length of the CDR3 is 14 residues. The CDR3 DNA reads TGTGCCAGCAGTCGGGGGGGCCGGAATCAGCCCCAGCATTTT. Amino acids: CASSRGGRNQPQHF.

As concerns this clone: Other DNA sequences of this sample code for an identical CDR3. The gene calls are TRBV6-6 and TRBJ2-7; unclear D gene. There are 13 residues in the CDR3. Trimming removed 0 bases at V and 4 bases at J, with 7 bases between. Germline lookup yields CDR1 MNHNY and CDR2 SVGAGI (reference sequence). This chain's CDR3 is CASSYSAEYEQYF. CDR3 in DNA: TGTGCCAGCAGTTACTCGGCCGAGTACGAGCAGTACTTC.

The chain employs TRBV7-3 and TRBJ1-2; perhaps TRBD1 as D (5 bases). Trimming removed 4 bases at V and 8 bases at J, with 20 bases between. Germline V lookup: CDR1 SGHTA, CDR2 FQGTGA. The CDR3 totals 15 residues. The CDR3 region has the DNA TGTGCCAGCAGCTCTGGGGGAGGGGCCCAGCGGGGCTACACCTTC. Encoded protein: CASSSGGGAQRGYTF.

This chain connects TRBV10-2 to TRBJ2-2, with D unresolved. The germline V gene encodes CDR1 WSHSY and CDR2 SAAADI. The length of the CDR3 is 15 residues. Trimming took off 8 bases at V and 2 bases at J, with 15 bases between the two ends. Here the CDR3 DNA reads TGCGCCAGCCAAAGAGCAGAATTTAACACCGGGGAGCTGTTTTTT. Its protein is CASQRAEFNTGELFF.

The chain joins TRBV25-1 to TRBJ2-7, with D tentatively TRBD2 (7 bases). Deletions cut 6 bases from V and 1 base from J, with 16 bases between. The V gene's germline CDR1 is MGHDK and CDR2 SYGVNS. The CDR3 totals 15 residues. This chain's CDR3 is CASSPKGEGSYEQYF. The CDR3 DNA reads as TGTGCCAGCAGCCCAAAGGGGGAGGGATCCTACGAGCAGTACTTC.

The chain carries TRBV7-6 and TRBJ1-1; unclear D gene. The CDR3 loop spans 14 amino acids. Germline lookup yields CDR1 SGHVS and CDR2 FNYEAQ. V dropped 7 bases and J dropped 3 bases, with 15 bases sitting between them. Here the CDR3 reads CASTRMSGDTEAFF. The DNA of the CDR3 is TGTGCCAGCACAAGGATGTCGGGCGACACTGAAGCTTTCTTT.

V gene TRBV5-1 combines with J gene TRBJ2-3; 7 bases are shared with TRBD1. This CDR3 contains 14 residues. The J segment lost 4 bases and the V segment lost 4 bases, leaving 6 bases of the junction unmatched. Germline V gene sequence: CDR1 SGHRS, CDR2 YFSETQ. CDR3: CASSPRGHADTQYF. The CDR3 DNA reads as TGCGCCAGCAGCCCAAGGGGGCACGCAGATACGCAGTATTTT.